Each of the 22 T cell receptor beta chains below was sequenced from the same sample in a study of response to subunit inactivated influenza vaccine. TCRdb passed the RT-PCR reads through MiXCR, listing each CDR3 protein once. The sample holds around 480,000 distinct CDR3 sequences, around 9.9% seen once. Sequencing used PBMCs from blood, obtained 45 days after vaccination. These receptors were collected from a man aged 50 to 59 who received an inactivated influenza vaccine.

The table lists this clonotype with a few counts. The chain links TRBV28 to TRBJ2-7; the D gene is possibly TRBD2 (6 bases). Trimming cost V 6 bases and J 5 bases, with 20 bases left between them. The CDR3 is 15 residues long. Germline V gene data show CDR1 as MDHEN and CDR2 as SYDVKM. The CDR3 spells CASRGGGGKGNEQYF. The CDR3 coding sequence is TGTGCCAGCAGGGGGGGTGGAGGGAAAGGCAACGAGCAGTACTTC.

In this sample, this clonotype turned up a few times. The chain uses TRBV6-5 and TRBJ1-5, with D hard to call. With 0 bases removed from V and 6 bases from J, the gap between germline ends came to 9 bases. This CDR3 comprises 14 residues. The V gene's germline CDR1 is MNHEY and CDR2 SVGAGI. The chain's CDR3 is CASSYSGAGQPQHF. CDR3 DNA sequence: TGTGCCAGCAGTTACTCAGGTGCCGGTCAGCCCCAGCATTTT.

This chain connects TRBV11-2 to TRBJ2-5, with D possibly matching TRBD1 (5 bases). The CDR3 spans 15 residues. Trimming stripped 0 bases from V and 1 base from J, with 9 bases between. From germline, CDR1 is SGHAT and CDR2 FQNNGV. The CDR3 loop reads CASSLDPRAQETQYF. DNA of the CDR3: TGTGCCAGCAGCTTAGATCCCAGGGCCCAAGAGACCCAGTACTTC.

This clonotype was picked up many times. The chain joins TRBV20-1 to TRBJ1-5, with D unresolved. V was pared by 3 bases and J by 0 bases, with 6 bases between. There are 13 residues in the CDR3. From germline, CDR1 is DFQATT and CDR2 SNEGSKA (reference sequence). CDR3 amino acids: CSARSASNQPQHF. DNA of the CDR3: TGCAGTGCTAGGTCAGCTAGCAATCAGCCCCAGCATTTT.

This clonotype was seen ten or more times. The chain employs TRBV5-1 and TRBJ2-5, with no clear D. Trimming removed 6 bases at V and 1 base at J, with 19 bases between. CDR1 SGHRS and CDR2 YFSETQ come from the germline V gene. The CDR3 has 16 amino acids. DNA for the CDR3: TGCGCCAGCACCAATAGACTGTCTGGGATCCAAGAGACCCAGTACTTC. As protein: CASTNRLSGIQETQYF. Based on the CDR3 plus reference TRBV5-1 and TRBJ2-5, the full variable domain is KAGVTQTPRYLIKTRGQQVTLSCSPISGHRSVSWYQQTPGQGLQFLFEYFSETQRNKGNFPGRFSGRQFSNSRSEMNVSTLELGDSALYLCASTNRLSGIQETQYFGPGTRLLVL.

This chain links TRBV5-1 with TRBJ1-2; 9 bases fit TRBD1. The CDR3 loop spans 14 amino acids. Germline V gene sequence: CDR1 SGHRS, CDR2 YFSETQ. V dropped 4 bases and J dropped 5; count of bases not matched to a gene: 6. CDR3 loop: CASSTGQGKYGYTF. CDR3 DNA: TGCGCCAGCAGCACCGGACAGGGGAAATATGGCTACACCTTC.

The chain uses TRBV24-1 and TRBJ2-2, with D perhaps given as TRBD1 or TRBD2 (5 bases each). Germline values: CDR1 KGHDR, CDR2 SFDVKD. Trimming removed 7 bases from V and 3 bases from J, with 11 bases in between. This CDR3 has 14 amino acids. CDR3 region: CATSRGQHTGELFF. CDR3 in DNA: TGTGCCACCAGCCGGGGCCAGCACACCGGGGAGCTGTTTTTT.

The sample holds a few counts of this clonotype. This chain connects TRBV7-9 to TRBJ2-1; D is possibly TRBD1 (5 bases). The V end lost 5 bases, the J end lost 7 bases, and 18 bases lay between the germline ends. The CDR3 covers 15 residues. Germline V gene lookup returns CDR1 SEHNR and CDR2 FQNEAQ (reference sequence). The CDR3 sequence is CASSQHLGRKNEQFF. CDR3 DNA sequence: TGTGCCAGCAGCCAACACCTGGGGCGGAAAAATGAGCAGTTCTTC. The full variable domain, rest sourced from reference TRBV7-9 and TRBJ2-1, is DTGVSQNPRHKITKRGQNVTFRCDPISEHNRLYWYRQTLGQGPEFLTYFQNEAQLEKSRLLSDRFSAERPKGSFSTLEIQRTEQGDSAMYLCASSQHLGRKNEQFFGPGTRLTVL.

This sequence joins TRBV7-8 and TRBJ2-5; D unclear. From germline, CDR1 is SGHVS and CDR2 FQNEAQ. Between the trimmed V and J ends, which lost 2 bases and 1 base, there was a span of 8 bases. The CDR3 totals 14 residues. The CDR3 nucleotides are TGTGCCAGCAGCTTAAACTATGGCCAAGAGACCCAGTACTTC. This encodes CASSLNYGQETQYF.

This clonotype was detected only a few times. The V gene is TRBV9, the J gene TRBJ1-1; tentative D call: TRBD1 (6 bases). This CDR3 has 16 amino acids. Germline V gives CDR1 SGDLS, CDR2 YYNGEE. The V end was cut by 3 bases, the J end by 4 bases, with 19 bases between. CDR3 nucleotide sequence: TGTGCCAGCAGCGCTCCAAAAGGGGGGGGGCCCACTGAAGCTTTCTTT. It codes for CASSAPKGGGPTEAFF.

The CDR3 here is CASSLSREYEQYF. Here the CDR3 DNA reads TGTGCCAGCAGTTTATCTCGGGAATACGAGCAGTACTTC. The rearrangement links TRBV12-3 or TRBV12-4 to TRBJ2-7; D may be TRBD2 (5 bases). This CDR3 region has 13 residues. Trimming shortened V by 2 bases and J by 4 bases, and 9 bases separated the two germline ends.

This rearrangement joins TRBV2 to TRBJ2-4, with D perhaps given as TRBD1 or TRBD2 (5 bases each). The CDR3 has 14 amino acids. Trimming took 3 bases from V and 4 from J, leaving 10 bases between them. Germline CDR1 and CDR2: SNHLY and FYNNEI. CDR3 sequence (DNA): TGTGCCAGCAGTGAGGGACCGACTAAAAACATTCAGTACTTC. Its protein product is CASSEGPTKNIQYF.

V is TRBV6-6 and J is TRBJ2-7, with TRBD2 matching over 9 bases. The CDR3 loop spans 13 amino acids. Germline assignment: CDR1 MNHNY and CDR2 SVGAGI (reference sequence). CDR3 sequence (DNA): TGTGCTTCTCGGACTAGCGACTCCTACGAGCAGTACTTC. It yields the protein CASRTSDSYEQYF.

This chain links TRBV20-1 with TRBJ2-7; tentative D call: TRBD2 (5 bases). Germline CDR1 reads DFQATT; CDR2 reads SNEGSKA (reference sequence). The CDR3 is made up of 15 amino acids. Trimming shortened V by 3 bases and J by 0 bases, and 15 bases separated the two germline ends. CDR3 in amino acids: CSASDTRASSYEQYF. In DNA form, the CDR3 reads TGCAGTGCTAGTGACACGAGGGCCAGCTCCTACGAGCAGTACTTC.

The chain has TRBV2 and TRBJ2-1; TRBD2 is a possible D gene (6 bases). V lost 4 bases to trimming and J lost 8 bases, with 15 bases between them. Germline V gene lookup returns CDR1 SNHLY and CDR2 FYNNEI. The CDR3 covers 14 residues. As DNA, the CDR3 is TGTGCCAGCAGTGTGTATGGGGGAGGCGATGAGCAGTTCTTC. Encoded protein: CASSVYGGGDEQFF.

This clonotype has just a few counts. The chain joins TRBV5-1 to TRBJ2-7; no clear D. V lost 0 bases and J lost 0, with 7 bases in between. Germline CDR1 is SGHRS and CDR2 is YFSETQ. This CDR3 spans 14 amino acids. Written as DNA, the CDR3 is TGCGCCAGCAGCTTGGGCTTTGGCTCCTACGAGCAGTACTTC. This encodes CASSLGFGSYEQYF.

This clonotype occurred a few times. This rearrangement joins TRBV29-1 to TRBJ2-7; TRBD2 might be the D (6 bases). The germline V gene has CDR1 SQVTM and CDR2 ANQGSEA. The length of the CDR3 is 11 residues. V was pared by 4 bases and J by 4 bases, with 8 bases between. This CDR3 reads CSVVEGYEQYF. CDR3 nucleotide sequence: TGCAGCGTTGTGGAGGGTTACGAGCAGTACTTC.

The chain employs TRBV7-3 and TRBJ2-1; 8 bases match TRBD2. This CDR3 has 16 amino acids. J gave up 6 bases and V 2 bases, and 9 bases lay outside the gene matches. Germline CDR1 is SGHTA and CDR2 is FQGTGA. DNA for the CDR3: TGTGCCAGCAGCTTAGGCGTTAGCGGGACGGGCAATGAGCAGTTCTTC. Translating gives CASSLGVSGTGNEQFF.

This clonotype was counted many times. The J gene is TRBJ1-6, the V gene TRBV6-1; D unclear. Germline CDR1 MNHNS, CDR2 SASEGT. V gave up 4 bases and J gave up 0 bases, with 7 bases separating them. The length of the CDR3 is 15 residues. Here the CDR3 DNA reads TGTGCCAGCAGTGTACAGAGCTCCTATAATTCACCCCTCCACTTT. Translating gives CASSVQSSYNSPLHF.

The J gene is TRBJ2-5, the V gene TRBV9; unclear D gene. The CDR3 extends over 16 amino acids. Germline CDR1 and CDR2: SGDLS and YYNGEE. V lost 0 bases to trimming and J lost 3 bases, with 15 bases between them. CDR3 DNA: TGTGCCAGCAGCGTAGGCTTTCTGGGGAAAGAAGAGACCCAGTACTTC. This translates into CASSVGFLGKEETQYF.

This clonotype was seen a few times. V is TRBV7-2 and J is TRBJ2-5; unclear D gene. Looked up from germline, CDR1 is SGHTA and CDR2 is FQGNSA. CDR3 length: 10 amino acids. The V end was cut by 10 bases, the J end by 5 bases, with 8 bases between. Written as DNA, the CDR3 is TGTGCCATTCTAGGGGAGACCCAGTACTTC. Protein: CAILGETQYF.

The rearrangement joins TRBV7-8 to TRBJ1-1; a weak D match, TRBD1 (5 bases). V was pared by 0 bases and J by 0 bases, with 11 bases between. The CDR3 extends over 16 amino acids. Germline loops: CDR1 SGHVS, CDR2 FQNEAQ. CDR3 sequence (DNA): TGTGCCAGCAGCTTAGCGGCAGTAGGGGTGAACACTGAAGCTTTCTTT. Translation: CASSLAAVGVNTEAFF.